This note documents a single TCR beta chain sequence. There is no known antigen for this receptor. The CDR3 covers 12 residues, taking in both the cysteine and the phenylalanine. No DNA appears here. CDR1 and CDR2 were assigned from the germline V gene (reference sequence) as SGHNT and YYREEE. This specimen belongs to a study of T cells expressing NK-cell markers (dated by TCRdb to about 2020). General notes on the study: Three sorted T-cell subsets (CD3+CD56+NKG2C+, CD3+CD56+NKG2C- and CD3+CD56-NKG2C+) from roughly eight donors had their TCR beta-chain repertoires profiled. Among the eight sequenced donors, only one was HCMV-seronegative, while the other seven were HCMV-seropositive. All eight donors whose samples were sequenced were randomly selected healthy volunteers, three of them men and five women. Illumina HiSeq 2000/2500, MiSeq or NextSeq was used to sequence libraries as 2 x 150 bp reads. The full study reports these points: Those dominant clonotypes were again the most abundant among CD3+CD56-NKG2C+ cells in a few donors, at about 28.3-65%. In several donors, the dominant CD3+CD56+NKG2C+ clonotypes were found to rank among the top 10 CD8+ clonotypes and to make up roughly 1.0-7.5% of CD8+ T cells. Whether the expanded NKG2C-expressing T cell clones were specific for HCMV antigens remained unclear.

To determine HCMV serostatus, a commercial ELISA kit was used to detect HCMV-specific IgG in serum. Peripheral blood mononuclear cells were isolated from blood by Ficoll density gradient centrifugation. The instrument given in TCRdb is Illumina HiSeq 2000. 5'RACE template switching, by which a universal primer site and unique molecular identifiers were added, was used to make TCR beta cDNA libraries. Priming for cDNA synthesis came from the TCR beta constant segment, and two successive PCR amplification steps followed. The paper's processing steps were these. Reads were demultiplexed and grouped by UMI with MIGEC, and clonotypes were assembled and quantified with MiTCR. To exclude erroneous sequences, only TCR cDNA sequences supported by at least two reads were retained. Downstream repertoire analysis used the tcR package, and clonotypes were matched across fractions by CDR3 nucleotide sequence plus V segment. VDJmatch was used to annotate antigen specificity against VDJdb, with one amino acid substitution in CDR3 allowed. TCRdb reprocessed the sequencing reads and holds a single record per CDR3 protein sequence, with no DNA. It is TCRdb's table, rather than the study itself, that gives the V and J calls and clone size. The sample has about 440,000 distinct CDR3 sequences on record. Under 7.5% of the sample comes from the top ten.

The specimen sequenced was blood T cells: a sorted CD56 or NKG2C T cell subset, CD4+ or CD8+ T cells, or bulk PBMC T cells (not recorded which). The V and J segments used are TRBV5-4 and TRBJ1-2. This TCR was recovered from a woman aged 18-70 years in good health. This receptor has the CDR3 CASSFGPGEGTF. This CDR3, with the reference TRBV5-4 and TRBJ1-2 proteins standing in past its ends, gives the full variable domain ETGVTQSPTHLIKTRGQQVTLRCSSQSGHNTVSWYQQALGQGPQFIFQYYREEENGRGNFPPRFSGLQFPNYSSELNVNALELDDSALYLCASSFGPGEGTFGSGTRLTVV.